This T cell receptor beta chain was retrieved from a study of T cell repertoires in cytomegalovirus infection. Study-wide findings and caveats: HLA-C-restricted CMV-specific TCR beta clonotypes prevailed in the ex vivo response.

The sample holds many counts of this clonotype. Its cognate antigen is unknown. TCRdb independently ran MiXCR on the reads; one entry per CDR3 protein. The sample yields hundreds of thousands of distinct CDR3 sequences, roughly 36% seen once. Per germline, CDR1 SGHTA and CDR2 FQGNSA. With 2 bases removed from V and 9 bases from J, the gap between germline ends came to 10 bases. The CDR3 extends over 12 amino acids. The sequencing here drew on cultured PBMCs, taken from culture after CMV antigen stimulation. This TCR was sampled from a human donor in good health (CMV status not recorded). Some clones in this sample may be carry-over from other donors' samples. The chain couples TRBV7-2 to TRBJ1-1; D is unclear. In nucleotides, the CDR3 is TGTGCCAGCAGCTTAATGTCATTGAAAGCTTTCTTT. Translating it yields CASSLMSLKAFF.